One sample yielded the 18 T cell receptor beta chains listed below, sequenced in a study of neoadjuvant nivolumab and ipilimumab in lung cancer. Profiled with immunoSEQ multiplex PCR; TCRdb holds only in-frame clones, not every one. The sample has around 24,000 clones, 80% to 85% seen once. The specimen was tumor tissue, collected after neoadjuvant nivolumab, alone or with ipilimumab, at or shortly before surgery. Receptors originate from an adult with non-small cell lung cancer.

This chain uses TRBV6-5 with TRBJ2-1, with D perhaps TRBD1 (6 bases). Per the germline V gene, CDR1 is MNHEY and CDR2 is SVGAGI. CDR3 size: 14 residues. Between the trimmed V and J ends, which lost 8 bases and 0 bases, there was a span of 11 bases. CDR3 region: CASSGQSSYNEQFF. CDR3 DNA: TGTGCCAGCTCGGGACAATCCTCCTACAATGAGCAGTTCTTC.

CDR3 in DNA: TGTGCCAGCAGCTTCGACCCAAACTATGGCTACACCTTC. This sequence encodes CASSFDPNYGYTF. The chain employs TRBV7-9 and TRBJ1-2; D ambiguous. The CDR3 extends over 13 amino acids. Trimming removed 3 bases at V and 2 bases at J, with 7 bases between. Germline CDR1 reads SEHNR; CDR2 reads FQNEAQ (reference sequence).

The V gene is TRBV14, the J gene TRBJ1-1; maybe TRBD1 (5 bases). CDR1 and CDR2 from the germline V gene are SGHDN and FVKESK. Between the trimmed V and J ends, which lost 4 bases and 8 bases, there was a span of 17 bases. The CDR3 totals 14 residues. CDR3 DNA: TGTGCCAGCAGCCGTGAGCCCCCGGGGCGAGAAGCTTTCTTT. It yields the protein CASSREPPGREAFF.

V is TRBV25-1 and J is TRBJ2-7, with D possibly being TRBD1 (5 bases). V was pared by 1 base and J by 4 bases, with 8 bases between. In germline, CDR1 is MGHDK, CDR2 SYGVNS. The CDR3 extends over 13 amino acids. For the CDR3, the DNA is TGTGCCAGCAGTGAATCAGGGCTTTACGAGCAGTACTTC. Protein sequence: CASSESGLYEQYF.

This rearrangement joins TRBV6-5 to TRBJ2-7, with D perhaps assigned TRBD1 or TRBD2 (8 bases each). CDR3 length: 14 residues. V lost 4 bases and J 6 bases, leaving 16 bases between the germline ends. Looked up from germline, CDR1 is MNHEY and CDR2 is SVGAGI. The CDR3 region has the DNA TGTGCCAGCAGTTCGGGACTAGACAGGGGCGAGCAGTACTTC. It yields the protein CASSSGLDRGEQYF.

CDR3 DNA sequence: TGTGCCAGCAGCGTAGAAAGCACAGATACGCAGTATTTT. This sequence encodes CASSVESTDTQYF. The gene calls are TRBV9 and TRBJ2-3; D not resolved. V lost 0 bases to trimming and J lost 0 bases, with 2 bases between them. The germline V gene encodes CDR1 SGDLS and CDR2 YYNGEE. CDR3 length: 13 amino acids. The full variable domain, in which reference TRBV9 and TRBJ2-3 provide the parts outside the CDR3, is DSGVTQTPKHLITATGQRVTLRCSPRSGDLSVYWYQQSLDQGLQFLIQYYNGEERAKGNILERFSAQQFPDLHSELNLSSLELGDSALYFCASSVESTDTQYFGPGTRLTVL.

This clone was seen once. The genes are TRBV4-2 and TRBJ2-1; 9 bases agree with TRBD2. Trimming at V came to 0 bases and at J to 4 bases, leaving 7 bases not matched to a gene. Germline V gene lookup returns CDR1 LGHNA and CDR2 YNFKEQ. The CDR3 is made up of 17 amino acids. The CDR3 protein is CASSQEGVREGYNEQFF. In nucleotides, the CDR3 is TGTGCCAGCAGCCAAGAAGGCGTGCGGGAGGGTTACAATGAGCAGTTCTTC.

On this clone: The junction and the germline gene differ at one end; a read error may be behind it. The CDR3 region is CASSPWGGSQEAQYF. The CDR3 DNA is TGTGCCAGCAGCCCCTGGGGAGGGAGCCAAGAGGCCCAGTACTTC. The V and J genes are TRBV7-2 and TRBJ2-5; 7 bases agree with TRBD2. The CDR3 runs to 15 residues. Germline V gene data show CDR1 as SGHTA and CDR2 as FQGNSA.

The chain links TRBV2 to TRBJ1-1; TRBD1 might be the D (5 bases). Looked up from germline, CDR1 is SNHLY and CDR2 is FYNNEI. The CDR3 loop spans 16 amino acids. V was shortened by 2 bases and J by 1 base, with 14 bases between the two germline ends. CDR3 protein: CASSETRTNSNTEAFF. DNA of the CDR3: TGTGCCAGCAGTGAAACTCGGACAAATTCGAACACTGAAGCTTTCTTT.

The gene calls are TRBV14 and TRBJ2-7, with 13 bases fitting TRBD2. From germline, CDR1 is SGHDN and CDR2 FVKESK. V shed 8 bases and J 9 bases; nucleotides not matched to a gene: 10. This CDR3 spans 14 amino acids. The CDR3 sequence is CASAPTSGRAPQYF. The CDR3 nucleotides read TGTGCCAGCGCCCCAACTAGCGGGAGGGCCCCGCAGTACTTC.

The rearrangement joins TRBV7-2 to TRBJ1-1, with a tentative D call TRBD1 (5 bases). The germline CDR1 and CDR2 sequences are SGHTA and FQGNSA. V gave up 3 bases and J gave up 6 bases, with 11 bases separating them. The CDR3 has 13 amino acids. CDR3 nucleotide sequence: TGTGCCAGCAGCTTTCACAGGAGTGCTGAAGCTTTCTTT. Translated: CASSFHRSAEAFF. The complete variable domain, with remaining parts taken from reference TRBV7-2 and TRBJ1-1, reads GAGVSQSPSNKVTEKGKDVELRCDPISGHTALYWYRQSLGQGLEFLIYFQGNSAPDKSGLPSDRFSAERTGGSVSTLTIQRTQQEDSAVYLCASSFHRSAEAFFGQGTRLTVV.

The V and J genes are TRBV18 and TRBJ1-4; TRBD1 agrees at 7 bases. This CDR3 is built from 15 residues. Germline values: CDR1 KGHSH, CDR2 LQKENI. Losses at the gene ends were 2 bases for V and 7 bases for J; bases not matched to a gene: 7. The CDR3 reads CASSPGAQGSEKLFF. CDR3 sequence (DNA): TGTGCCAGCTCACCAGGTGCACAGGGGAGTGAAAAACTGTTTTTT.

With respect to this clone: The identical CDR3 is also encoded by other nucleotide sequences in the sample. The V call is TRBV4-1, the J call TRBJ2-3, with D perhaps matching TRBD1 (5 bases). Germline V gene sequence: CDR1 MGHRA, CDR2 YSYEKL. The CDR3 runs to 17 residues. Between the trimmed V and J ends, which lost 0 bases and 0 bases, there was a span of 13 bases. The CDR3 DNA is TGCGCCAGCAGCCAAGACCCAGACAGAGCTAGCACAGATACGCAGTATTTT. This translates into CASSQDPDRASTDTQYF.

This chain joins TRBV11-2 and TRBJ1-5; tentative D call: TRBD1 (5 bases). Germline CDR1 and CDR2: SGHAT and FQNNGV. The V end lost 1 base, the J end lost 2 bases, and 12 bases lay between the germline ends. The CDR3 loop spans 16 amino acids. The CDR3 protein is CASSLVAGVGNQPQHF. Here the CDR3 DNA reads TGTGCCAGCAGCTTAGTTGCGGGGGTTGGCAATCAGCCCCAGCATTTT.

By proportion, this clone is medium-sized. The chain couples TRBV7-9 to TRBJ2-2, with 7 nucleotides matching TRBD1. The CDR3 runs 16 residues. The germline V gene encodes CDR1 SEHNR and CDR2 FQNEAQ (reference sequence). Unmatched junction bases numbered 10, after V lost 3 bases and J lost 6 bases. CDR3 nucleotide sequence: TGTGCCAGCAGCTTCCGACAGGGAGTGCCCTCCGGGGAGCTGTTTTTT. Residues: CASSFRQGVPSGELFF.

The sample holds a few counts of this clone. This sequence joins TRBV29-1 and TRBJ2-2; weak D call: TRBD2 (5 bases). The CDR3 covers 13 residues. CDR1 and CDR2 (germline): SQVTM, ANQGSEA. Trimming removed 6 bases from V and 5 bases from J, with 13 bases in between. In DNA, the CDR3 is TGCAGCGTGACGGGGAGATCAACCGGGGAGCTGTTTTTT. It yields the protein CSVTGRSTGELFF.

This chain joins TRBV7-9 and TRBJ2-3; 8 positions match TRBD2. Per germline, CDR1 SEHNR and CDR2 FQNEAQ (reference sequence). The CDR3 sequence is 18 residues long. V shed 0 bases, J shed 2 bases, and the junction held 10 bases outside the gene matches. The CDR3 nucleotides are TGTGCCAGCAGCTTAGCGGACGGGACTAGTGGCGACACAGATACGCAGTATTTT. Translating gives CASSLADGTSGDTDTQYF.

This chain's CDR3 is CVGGRSTDTKYF. The CDR3 DNA reads as TGTGTAGGCGGGAGGTCCACAGATACAAAGTATTTT. The genes are TRBV30 and TRBJ2-3, with TRBD2 matching over 8 bases. The CDR3 runs 12 residues. Germline CDR1 is GTSNPN and CDR2 is SVGIG (reference sequence).